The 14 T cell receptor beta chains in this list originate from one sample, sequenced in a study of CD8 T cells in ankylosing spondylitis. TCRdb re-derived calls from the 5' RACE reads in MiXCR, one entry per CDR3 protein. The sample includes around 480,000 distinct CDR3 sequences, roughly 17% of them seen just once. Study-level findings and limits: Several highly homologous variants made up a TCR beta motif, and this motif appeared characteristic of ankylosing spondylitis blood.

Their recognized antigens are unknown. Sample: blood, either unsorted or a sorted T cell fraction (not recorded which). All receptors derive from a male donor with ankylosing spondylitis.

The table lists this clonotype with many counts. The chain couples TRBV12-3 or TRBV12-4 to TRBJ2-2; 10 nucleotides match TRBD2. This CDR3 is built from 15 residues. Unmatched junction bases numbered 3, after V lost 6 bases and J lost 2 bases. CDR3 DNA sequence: TGTGCCAGCAGGCTAGCGGGAGTAAACACCGGGGAGCTGTTTTTT. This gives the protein CASRLAGVNTGELFF.

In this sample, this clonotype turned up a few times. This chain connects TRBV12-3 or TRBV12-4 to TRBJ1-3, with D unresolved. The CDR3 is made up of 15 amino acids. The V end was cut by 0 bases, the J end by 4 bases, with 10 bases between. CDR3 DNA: TGTGCCAGCAGTTTAGCTGCGGGGTTCGGAAACACCATATATTTT. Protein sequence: CASSLAAGFGNTIYF.

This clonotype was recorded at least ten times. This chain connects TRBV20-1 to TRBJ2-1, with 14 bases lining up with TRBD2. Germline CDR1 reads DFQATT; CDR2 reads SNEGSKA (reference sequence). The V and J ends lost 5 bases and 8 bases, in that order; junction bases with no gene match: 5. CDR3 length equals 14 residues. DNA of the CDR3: TGCAGTGCTGCCGGGACTAGCGGGAGCGATGAGCAGTTCTTC. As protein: CSAAGTSGSDEQFF.

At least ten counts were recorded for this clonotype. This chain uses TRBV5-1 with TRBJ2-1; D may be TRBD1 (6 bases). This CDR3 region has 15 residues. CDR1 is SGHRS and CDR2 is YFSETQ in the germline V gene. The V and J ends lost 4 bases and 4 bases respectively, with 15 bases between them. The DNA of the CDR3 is TGCGCCAGCAGCCTGGGGGCAGGCCCGTACAATGAGCAGTTCTTC. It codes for CASSLGAGPYNEQFF.

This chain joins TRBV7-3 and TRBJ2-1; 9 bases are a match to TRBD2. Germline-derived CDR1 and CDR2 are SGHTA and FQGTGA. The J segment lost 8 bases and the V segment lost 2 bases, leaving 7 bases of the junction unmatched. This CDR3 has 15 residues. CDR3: CASSLVAGGRDEQFF. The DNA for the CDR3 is TGTGCCAGCAGCTTAGTGGCGGGGGGGCGCGATGAGCAGTTCTTC.

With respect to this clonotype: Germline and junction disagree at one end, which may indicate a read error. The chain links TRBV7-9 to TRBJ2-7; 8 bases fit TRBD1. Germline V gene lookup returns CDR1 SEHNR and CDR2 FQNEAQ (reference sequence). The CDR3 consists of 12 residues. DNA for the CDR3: TGTGCCAGCAGTGCCAGTCCGGGACAGGACAAATTC. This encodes CASSASPGQDKF.

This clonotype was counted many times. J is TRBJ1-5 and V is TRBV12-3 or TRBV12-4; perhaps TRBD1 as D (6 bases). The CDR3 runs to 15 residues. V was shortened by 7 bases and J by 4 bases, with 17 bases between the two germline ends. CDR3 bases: TGTGCCAGCACCCCGGGAGTTCAGGGGAATCAGCCCCAGCATTTT. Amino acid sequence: CASTPGVQGNQPQHF.

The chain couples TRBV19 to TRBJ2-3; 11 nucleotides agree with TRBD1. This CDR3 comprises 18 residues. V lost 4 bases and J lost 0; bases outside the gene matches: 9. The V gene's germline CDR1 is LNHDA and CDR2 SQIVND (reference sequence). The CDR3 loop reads CASSNGQGAGMSTDTQYF. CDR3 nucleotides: TGTGCCAGTAGTAACGGACAGGGGGCAGGGATGAGCACAGATACGCAGTATTTT.

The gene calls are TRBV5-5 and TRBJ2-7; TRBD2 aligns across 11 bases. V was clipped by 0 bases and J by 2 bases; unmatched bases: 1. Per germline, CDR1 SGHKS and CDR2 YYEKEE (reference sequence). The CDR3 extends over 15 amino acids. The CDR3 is CASSLVTSGAYEQYF. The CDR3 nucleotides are TGTGCCAGCAGCTTGGTGACTAGCGGGGCCTACGAGCAGTACTTC.

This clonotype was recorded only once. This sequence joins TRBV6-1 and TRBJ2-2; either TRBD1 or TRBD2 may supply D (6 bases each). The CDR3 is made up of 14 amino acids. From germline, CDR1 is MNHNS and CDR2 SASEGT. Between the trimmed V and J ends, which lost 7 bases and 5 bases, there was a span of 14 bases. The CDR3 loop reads CASTGAPRTGELFF. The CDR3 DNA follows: TGTGCCAGCACGGGGGCCCCCCGGACCGGGGAGCTGTTTTTT.

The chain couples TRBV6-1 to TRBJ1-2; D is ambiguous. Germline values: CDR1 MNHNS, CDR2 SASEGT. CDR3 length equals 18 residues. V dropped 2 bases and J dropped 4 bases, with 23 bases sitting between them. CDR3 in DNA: TGTGCCAGCAGTGAATGGAGCCCTTTTACGCAGACCCTCTATGGCTACACCTTC. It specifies CASSEWSPFTQTLYGYTF.

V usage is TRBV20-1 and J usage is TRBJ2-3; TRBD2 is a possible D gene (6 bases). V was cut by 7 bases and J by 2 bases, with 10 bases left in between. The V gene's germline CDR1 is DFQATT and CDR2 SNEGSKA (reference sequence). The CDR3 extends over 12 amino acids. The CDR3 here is CSGREFTDTQYF. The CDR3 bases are TGCAGTGGCCGGGAGTTCACAGATACGCAGTATTTT.

Written as DNA, the CDR3 is TGCAGTGCTCCCCTGATGGTTGAGCAGTTCTTC. Amino acids: CSAPLMVEQFF. The genes are TRBV20-1 and TRBJ2-1; the D is unclear. Trimming stripped 5 bases from V and 9 bases from J, with 11 bases between. The CDR3 runs to 11 residues. CDR1 is DFQATT, CDR2 SNEGSKA, per germline (reference sequence).

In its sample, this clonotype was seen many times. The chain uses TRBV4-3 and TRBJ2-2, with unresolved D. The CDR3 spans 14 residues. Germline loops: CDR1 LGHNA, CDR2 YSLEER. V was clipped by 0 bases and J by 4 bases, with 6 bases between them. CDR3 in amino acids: CASSQEYSTGELFF. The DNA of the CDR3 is TGCGCCAGCAGCCAAGAGTACTCCACCGGGGAGCTGTTTTTT.